The 5 T cell receptor beta chains below come from one sample, sequenced in a study of T cell repertoires in cytomegalovirus infection. TCRdb processed the reads anew with MiXCR; each CDR3 protein has one entry. The sample records fewer than 300,000 distinct CDR3 sequences, roughly 26% being singletons. Material: PBMCs. These receptors were taken from a human donor in good health (CMV status not recorded). Some clones in this sample may be carry-over from other donors' samples.

The rearrangement links TRBV5-5 to TRBJ2-6; 8 nucleotides line up with TRBD1. This CDR3 spans 15 amino acids. With V trimmed by 4 bases and J by 2 bases, 2 bases remained unmatched. The germline gives CDR1 SGHKS, CDR2 YYEKEE (reference sequence). CDR3 loop: CASSTTGAGANVLTF. In nucleotides, the CDR3 is TGTGCCAGCAGCACGACAGGGGCTGGGGCCAACGTCCTGACTTTC.

The chain recombines TRBV19 with TRBJ2-1; the match to TRBD2 covers 10 bases. V trimming: 3 bases; J trimming: 8 bases; junction bases outside the gene matches: 19. CDR3 length: 19 amino acids. The V gene's germline CDR1 is LNHDA and CDR2 SQIVND (reference sequence). As DNA, the CDR3 is TGTGCCAGTAGTATCCGCGCAGCGGGAGGGCCGGGTAGTAGCCATGAGCAGTTCTTC. Translated: CASSIRAAGGPGSSHEQFF.

This chain links TRBV3-1 with TRBJ1-6; D is possibly TRBD1 (6 bases). Trimming removed 5 bases at V and 6 bases at J, with 20 bases between. Germline lookup yields CDR1 LGHDT and CDR2 YNNKEL (reference sequence). The CDR3 extends over 17 amino acids. The CDR3 region has the DNA TGTGCCAGCAGCACGCGGACAGCCCAAGGAGGTAATTCACCCCTCCACTTT. This codes for CASSTRTAQGGNSPLHF.

This clonotype was observed a few times. The chain uses TRBV7-6 and TRBJ1-1, with a possible D match to TRBD1 (6 bases). The CDR3 contains 14 residues. Germline V gene sequence: CDR1 SGHVS, CDR2 FNYEAQ. V dropped 6 bases and J dropped 2 bases, with 13 bases sitting between them. In nucleotides, the CDR3 is TGTGCCAGCAGTTCCGACAGGTTTAACACTGAAGCTTTCTTT. Translating it yields CASSSDRFNTEAFF.

This clonotype was counted only a few times. The chain links TRBV19 to TRBJ2-7; D gene uncertain. Trimming left V 1 base short and J 3 bases short, with 10 bases between. The CDR3 runs to 14 residues. The germline V gene encodes CDR1 LNHDA and CDR2 SQIVND (reference sequence). CDR3 protein: CASSIAWKGYEQYF. The DNA of the CDR3 is TGTGCCAGTAGTATAGCTTGGAAAGGCTACGAGCAGTACTTC.